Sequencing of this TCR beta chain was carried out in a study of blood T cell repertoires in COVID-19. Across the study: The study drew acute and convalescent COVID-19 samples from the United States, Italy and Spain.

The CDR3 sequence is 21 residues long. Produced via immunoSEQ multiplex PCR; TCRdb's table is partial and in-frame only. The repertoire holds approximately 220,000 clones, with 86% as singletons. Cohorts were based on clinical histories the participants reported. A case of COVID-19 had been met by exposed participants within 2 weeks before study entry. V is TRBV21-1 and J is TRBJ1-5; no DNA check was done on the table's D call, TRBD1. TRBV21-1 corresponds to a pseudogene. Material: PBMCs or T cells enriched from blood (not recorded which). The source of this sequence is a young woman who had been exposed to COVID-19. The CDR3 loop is CASSEKWGQGKGLSSNQPQHF. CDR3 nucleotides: TGTGCCAGCAGCGAAAAGTGGGGACAGGGTAAAGGGCTGAGCAGCAATCAGCCCCAGCATTTT.